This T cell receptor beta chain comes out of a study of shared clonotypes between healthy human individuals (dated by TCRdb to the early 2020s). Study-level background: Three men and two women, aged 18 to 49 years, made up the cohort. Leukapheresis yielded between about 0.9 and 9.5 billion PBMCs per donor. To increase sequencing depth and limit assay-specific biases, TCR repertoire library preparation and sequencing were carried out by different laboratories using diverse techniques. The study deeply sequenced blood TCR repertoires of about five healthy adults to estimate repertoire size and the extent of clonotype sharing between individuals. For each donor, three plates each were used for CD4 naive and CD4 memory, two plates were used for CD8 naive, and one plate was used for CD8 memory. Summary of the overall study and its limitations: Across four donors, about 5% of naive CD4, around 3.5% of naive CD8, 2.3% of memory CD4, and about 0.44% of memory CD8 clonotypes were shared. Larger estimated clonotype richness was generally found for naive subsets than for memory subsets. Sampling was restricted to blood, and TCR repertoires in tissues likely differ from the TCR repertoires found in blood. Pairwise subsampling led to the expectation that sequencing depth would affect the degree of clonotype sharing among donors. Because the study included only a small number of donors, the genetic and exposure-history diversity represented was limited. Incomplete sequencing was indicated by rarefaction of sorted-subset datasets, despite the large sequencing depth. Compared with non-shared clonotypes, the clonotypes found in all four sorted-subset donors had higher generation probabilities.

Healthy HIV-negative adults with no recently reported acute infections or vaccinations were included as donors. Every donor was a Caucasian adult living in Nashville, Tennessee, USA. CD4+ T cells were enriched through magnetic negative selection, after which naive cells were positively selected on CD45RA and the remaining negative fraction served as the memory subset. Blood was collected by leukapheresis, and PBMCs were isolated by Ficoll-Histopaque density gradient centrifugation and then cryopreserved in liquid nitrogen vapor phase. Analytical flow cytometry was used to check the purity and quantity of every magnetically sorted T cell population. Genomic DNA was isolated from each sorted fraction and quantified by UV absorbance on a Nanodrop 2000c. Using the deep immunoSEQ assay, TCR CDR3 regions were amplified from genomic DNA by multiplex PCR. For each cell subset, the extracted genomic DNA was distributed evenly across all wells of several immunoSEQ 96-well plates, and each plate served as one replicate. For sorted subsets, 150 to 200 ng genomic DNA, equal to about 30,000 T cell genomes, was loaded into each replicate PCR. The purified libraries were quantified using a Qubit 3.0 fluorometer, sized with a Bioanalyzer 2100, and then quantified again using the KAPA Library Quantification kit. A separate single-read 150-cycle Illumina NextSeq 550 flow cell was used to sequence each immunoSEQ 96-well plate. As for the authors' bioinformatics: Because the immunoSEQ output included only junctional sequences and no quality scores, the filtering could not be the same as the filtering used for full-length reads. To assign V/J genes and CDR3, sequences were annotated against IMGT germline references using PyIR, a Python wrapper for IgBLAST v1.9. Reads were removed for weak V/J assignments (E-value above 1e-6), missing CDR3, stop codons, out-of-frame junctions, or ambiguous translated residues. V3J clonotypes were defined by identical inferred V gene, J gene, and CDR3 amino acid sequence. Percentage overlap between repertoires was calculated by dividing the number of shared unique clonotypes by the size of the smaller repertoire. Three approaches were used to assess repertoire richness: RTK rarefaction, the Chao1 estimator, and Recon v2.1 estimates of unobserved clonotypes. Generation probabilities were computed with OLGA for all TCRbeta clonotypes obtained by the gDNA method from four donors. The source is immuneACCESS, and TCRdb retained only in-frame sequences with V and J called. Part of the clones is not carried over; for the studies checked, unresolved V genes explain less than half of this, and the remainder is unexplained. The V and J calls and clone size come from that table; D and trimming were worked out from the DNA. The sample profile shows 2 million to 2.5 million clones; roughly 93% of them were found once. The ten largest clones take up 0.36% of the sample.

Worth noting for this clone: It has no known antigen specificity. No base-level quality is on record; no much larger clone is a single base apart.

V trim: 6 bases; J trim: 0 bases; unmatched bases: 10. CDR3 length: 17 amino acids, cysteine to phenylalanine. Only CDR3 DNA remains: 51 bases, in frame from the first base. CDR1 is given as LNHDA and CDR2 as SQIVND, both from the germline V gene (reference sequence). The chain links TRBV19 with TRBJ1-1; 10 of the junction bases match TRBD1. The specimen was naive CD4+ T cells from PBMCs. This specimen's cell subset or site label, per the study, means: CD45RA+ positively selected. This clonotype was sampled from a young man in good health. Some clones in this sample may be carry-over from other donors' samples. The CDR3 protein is CASRLIRQGAVNTEAFF. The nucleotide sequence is TGTGCCAGTAGACTCATCCGACAGGGGGCGGTGAACACTGAAGCTTTCTTT.